The 30 T cell receptor beta chains below all came from one sample that was sequenced in a study of blood T cell repertoires in COVID-19. The assay was immunoSEQ multiplex PCR, and TCRdb's table has in-frame clones only and misses some. The sample shows roughly 140,000 clones, under 90% of them seen only once. Sequences were obtained from peripheral blood. The receptors here all came from a man aged 70-80 years who had recovered from COVID-19.

The chain uses TRBV21-1 and TRBJ2-1; the table gives TRBD2 as D, unverified against the DNA. TRBV21-1 is recorded as a pseudogene. This CDR3 has 17 residues. The CDR3 nucleotides read TGTGCCAGCAGCAAAGGACCCCTAGCGGTCTCCTACAATGAGCAGTTCTTC. Translation gives CASSKGPLAVSYNEQFF.

This sequence joins TRBV9 and TRBJ2-1; 10 nucleotides line up with TRBD2. Germline lookup yields CDR1 SGDLS and CDR2 YYNGEE. The CDR3 is 16 residues long. V was clipped by 0 bases and J by 7 bases; unmatched bases: 7. CDR3 in amino acids: CASSVGLAGVENEQFF. CDR3 coding DNA: TGTGCCAGCAGCGTAGGGCTAGCGGGAGTCGAGAATGAGCAGTTCTTC.

CDR3 bases: TGCAGCGTCGCGCGGGACTTCTACAATGAGCAGTTCTTC. Protein sequence: CSVARDFYNEQFF. The chain employs TRBV29-1 and TRBJ2-1; D might be TRBD2 (6 bases). The CDR3 has 13 amino acids. The germline V gene encodes CDR1 SQVTM and CDR2 ANQGSEA. The V end was cut by 6 bases, the J end by 3 bases, with 12 bases between.

The V and J genes are TRBV7-3 and TRBJ2-1, with a possible D match to TRBD1 (5 bases). Germline V CDR1 and CDR2: SGHTA, FQGTGA. Trimming cost V 6 bases and J 0 bases, with 12 bases left between them. There are 15 residues in the CDR3. CDR3 sequence: CASSLGAFSYNEQFF. The CDR3 DNA is TGTGCCAGCAGTCTTGGGGCCTTCTCCTACAATGAGCAGTTCTTC. The full variable domain, with the rest looked up from reference TRBV7-3 and TRBJ2-1, is GAGVSQTPSNKVTEKGKYVELRCDPISGHTALYWYRQSLGQGPEFLIYFQGTGAADDSGLPNDRFFAVRPEGSVSTLKIQRTERGDSAVYLCASSLGAFSYNEQFFGPGTRLTVL.

This clone has a handful of counts. In nucleotides, the CDR3 is TGTGCCAGCAGGGCTAGCGGAGACACAGATACGCAGTATTTT. Protein: CASRASGDTDTQYF. The chain joins TRBV6-5 to TRBJ2-3; 7 positions match TRBD2. There are 14 residues in the CDR3. J gave up 2 bases and V 6 bases, and 5 bases lay outside the gene matches. Germline loops: CDR1 MNHEY, CDR2 SVGAGI.

V usage is TRBV5-1 and J usage is TRBJ1-1; 9 bases fit TRBD1. The CDR3 length is 15 residues. Per germline, CDR1 SGHRS and CDR2 YFSETQ. V lost 3 bases to trimming and J lost 4 bases; unmatched junction nucleotides: 7. The DNA for the CDR3 is TGCGCCAGCAGCTCAAGACAGGGGGTGAGCACTGAAGCTTTCTTT. It translates to CASSSRQGVSTEAFF.

About this clone itself: At the DNA level, this CDR3 is encoded by other sequences in the same sample as well. The chain recombines TRBV29-1 with TRBJ2-3; TRBD1 might be the D (6 bases). V shed 3 bases and J shed 1 base, with 8 bases lying between them. The CDR3 extends over 13 amino acids. CDR1 is SQVTM and CDR2 is ANQGSEA in the germline V gene. CDR3 DNA: TGCAGCGTTGACGAGGGGGGCACAGATACGCAGTATTTT. It codes for CSVDEGGTDTQYF.

This sequence joins TRBV25-1 and TRBJ2-7; 12 bases align to TRBD2. From germline, CDR1 is MGHDK and CDR2 SYGVNS. The CDR3 totals 15 residues. Unmatched junction bases numbered 3, after V lost 3 bases and J lost 3 bases. The CDR3 loop is CASSDRLAGVYEQYF. CDR3 sequence (DNA): TGTGCCAGCAGTGACCGACTAGCGGGGGTCTACGAGCAGTACTTC.

The chain employs TRBV7-9 and TRBJ2-7; a weak D match, TRBD1 (6 bases). This CDR3 is built from 15 residues. V was clipped by 3 bases and J by 0 bases, with 12 bases between them. CDR1 and CDR2 (germline): SEHNR, FQNEAQ (reference sequence). This CDR3 is CASSLAGTPSYEQYF. The DNA for the CDR3 is TGTGCCAGCAGCTTGGCCGGGACACCCTCCTACGAGCAGTACTTC.

CDR3 nucleotides: TGTGCCAGTAGTCCAGAGGTACAGGGCTACGAGCAGTACTTC. Translation: CASSPEVQGYEQYF. This chain uses TRBV19 with TRBJ2-7, with D maybe TRBD1 (6 bases). V lost 5 bases, J lost 3 bases, and 14 bases lay in between. The CDR3 totals 14 residues. Germline V gives CDR1 LNHDA, CDR2 SQIVND (reference sequence).

The chain joins TRBV6-1 to TRBJ2-1, with a weak D call TRBD2 (5 bases). Per germline, CDR1 MNHNS and CDR2 SASEGT. The CDR3 sequence is 16 residues long. Trimming shortened V by 1 base and J by 7 bases, and 17 bases separated the two germline ends. The DNA of the CDR3 is TGTGCCAGCAGTGAAGGGGTGGGAGTAGGCTTAAATGAGCAGTTCTTC. The encoded protein is CASSEGVGVGLNEQFF.

The genes are TRBV5-6 and TRBJ1-2; D is ambiguous. With 7 bases removed from V and 4 bases from J, the gap between germline ends came to 14 bases. Germline CDR1 and CDR2: SGHDT and YYEEEE. This CDR3 contains 13 residues. CDR3 nucleotide sequence: TGTGCCAGCCTCCGAGGAGAGATCTATGGCTACACCTTC. It is translated as CASLRGEIYGYTF.

The V call is TRBV20-1, the J call TRBJ1-2; D unclear. Germline CDR1 and CDR2: DFQATT and SNEGSKA (reference sequence). This CDR3 region has 11 residues. V gave up 5 bases and J gave up 5 bases, with 9 bases separating them. The CDR3 loop reads CSAAQEYGYTF. CDR3 nucleotides: TGCAGTGCTGCTCAAGAGTATGGCTACACCTTC.

The chain joins TRBV30 to TRBJ1-4; a possible D gene is TRBD1 (6 bases). V gave up 1 base and J gave up 8 bases, with 11 bases separating them. Germline lookup yields CDR1 GTSNPN and CDR2 SVGIG (reference sequence). The CDR3 has 13 residues. CDR3 protein: CAWSGGGGEKLFF. The CDR3 bases are TGTGCCTGGAGTGGCGGGGGCGGGGAAAAACTGTTTTTT. Combining the CDR3 with reference TRBV30 and TRBJ1-4 gives the whole variable domain SQTIHQWPATLVQPVGSPLSLECTVEGTSNPNLYWYRQAAGRGLQLLFYSVGIGQISSEVPQNLSASRPQDRQFILSSKKLLLSDSGFYLCAWSGGGGEKLFFGSGTQLSVL.

J is TRBJ2-6 and V is TRBV18; 7 nucleotides agree with TRBD1. The trim removed 2 bases at V and 2 bases at J, leaving 6 bases unmatched. This CDR3 contains 17 residues. CDR1 and CDR2 from the germline V gene are KGHSH and LQKENI. CDR3 coding DNA: TGTGCCAGCTCACCAACGACAGGGTCGGCTGGGGCCAACGTCCTGACTTTC. Protein sequence: CASSPTTGSAGANVLTF. The full variable domain, its missing parts supplied by reference TRBV18 and TRBJ2-6, is NAGVMQNPRHLVRRRGQEARLRCSPMKGHSHVYWYRQLPEEGLKFMVYLQKENIIDESGMPKERFSAEFPKEGPSILRIQQVVRGDSAAYFCASSPTTGSAGANVLTFGAGSRLTVL.

This rearrangement joins TRBV9 to TRBJ2-5; 8 bases are shared with TRBD2. This CDR3 comprises 16 residues. CDR1 is SGDLS, CDR2 YYNGEE, per germline. J lost 3 bases, V lost 0 bases, and 7 bases had no gene match. This CDR3 reads CASSVGDGAGEETQYF. The DNA for the CDR3 is TGTGCCAGCAGCGTAGGGGATGGAGCGGGAGAAGAGACCCAGTACTTC. Variable domain in full (rest from reference TRBV9 and TRBJ2-5): DSGVTQTPKHLITATGQRVTLRCSPRSGDLSVYWYQQSLDQGLQFLIQYYNGEERAKGNILERFSAQQFPDLHSELNLSSLELGDSALYFCASSVGDGAGEETQYFGPGTRLLVL.

This chain connects TRBV6-5 to TRBJ1-3; no reliable D call. This CDR3 spans 15 amino acids. With 2 bases removed from V and 3 bases from J, the gap between germline ends came to 11 bases. The V gene's germline CDR1 is MNHEY and CDR2 SVGAGI. The CDR3 sequence: CASSYEQRSGNTIYF. The CDR3 DNA reads as TGTGCCAGCAGTTACGAGCAGAGGAGTGGAAACACCATATATTTT.

This CDR3 reads CASSQNYNEQFF. In DNA form, the CDR3 reads TGTGCCAGTAGCCAGAATTACAATGAGCAGTTCTTC. The rearrangement links TRBV19 to TRBJ2-1; unclear D gene. The CDR3 length is 12 residues. Looked up from germline, CDR1 is LNHDA and CDR2 is SQIVND (reference sequence). Deletions cut 6 bases from V and 4 bases from J, with 7 bases between. The complete variable domain, with remaining parts taken from reference TRBV19 and TRBJ2-1, reads DGGITQSPKYLFRKEGQNVTLSCEQNLNHDAMYWYRQDPGQGLRLIYYSQIVNDFQKGDIAEGYSVSREKKESFPLTVTSAQKNPTAFYLCASSQNYNEQFFGPGTRLTVL.

The genes are TRBV6-1 and TRBJ2-7; 10 nucleotides line up with TRBD2. V gave up 3 bases and J gave up 3 bases; unmatched junction bases: 5. CDR1 is MNHNS, CDR2 SASEGT, per germline. The CDR3 loop spans 15 amino acids. This chain's CDR3 is CASSDAASGSYEQYF. Here the CDR3 DNA reads TGTGCCAGCAGTGACGCCGCTAGCGGGAGCTACGAGCAGTACTTC.

This clone was detected once. V gene TRBV12-3 or TRBV12-4 combines with J gene TRBJ1-1; D is uncertain. V lost 4 bases and J lost 1, with 7 bases in between. The CDR3 extends over 13 amino acids. CDR3 loop: CASSYQRNTEAFF. The CDR3 DNA reads TGTGCCAGCAGTTACCAGCGGAACACTGAAGCTTTCTTT.

This clone was picked up one time. The gene calls are TRBV29-1 and TRBJ2-7; D is undetermined. Germline values: CDR1 SQVTM, CDR2 ANQGSEA. Trimming took 4 bases from V and 0 from J, leaving 7 bases between them. The CDR3 totals 12 residues. This chain's CDR3 is CSVAGYSYEQYF. CDR3 DNA: TGCAGCGTTGCCGGGTACTCCTACGAGCAGTACTTC.

The rearrangement uses TRBV5-1 and TRBJ1-3; D unresolved. In germline, CDR1 is SGHRS, CDR2 YFSETQ. V was shortened by 1 base and J by 0 bases, with 5 bases between the two germline ends. The CDR3 is 14 residues long. The CDR3 nucleotides read TGCGCCAGCAGCTTGCGGAGCTCTGGAAACACCATATATTTT. Translating gives CASSLRSSGNTIYF.

This sequence joins TRBV3-1 (or the pseudogene TRBV3-2) and TRBJ1-1; 9 bases agree with TRBD1. V was pared by 1 base and J by 5 bases, with 5 bases of the junction left unmatched. Germline V gives CDR1 LGHDT, CDR2 YNNKEL (reference sequence). The CDR3 is 15 amino acids. CDR3 protein: CASSQAPGQGTEAFF. CDR3 nucleotides: TGTGCCAGCAGCCAAGCCCCGGGACAGGGTACTGAAGCTTTCTTT.

V usage is TRBV30 and J usage is TRBJ2-7; 10 bases line up with TRBD2. V was pared by 2 bases and J by 2 bases, with 3 bases of the junction left unmatched. CDR1 and CDR2 (germline): GTSNPN, SVGIG (reference sequence). This CDR3 is 14 amino acids long. The DNA for the CDR3 is TGTGCCTGGAGTCCAGCGGGAGGGGCCTACGAGCAGTACTTC. Protein product: CAWSPAGGAYEQYF. The full variable domain, completed using reference TRBV30 and TRBJ2-7, is SQTIHQWPATLVQPVGSPLSLECTVEGTSNPNLYWYRQAAGRGLQLLFYSVGIGQISSEVPQNLSASRPQDRQFILSSKKLLLSDSGFYLCAWSPAGGAYEQYFGPGTRLTVT.

This clone was seen just once. This sequence joins TRBV5-5 and TRBJ2-3; D is possibly TRBD2 (5 bases). The V gene's germline CDR1 is SGHKS and CDR2 YYEKEE (reference sequence). The CDR3 is made up of 14 amino acids. V shed 1 base and J shed 2 bases, with 8 bases lying between them. The DNA of the CDR3 is TGTGCCAGCAGCTTGTACGGGAACACAGATACGCAGTATTTT. Encoded protein: CASSLYGNTDTQYF.

There are a few counts of this clone. The chain uses TRBV5-1 and TRBJ1-1, with D possibly matching TRBD1 (5 bases). The CDR3 is 15 residues long. V shed 7 bases and J shed 1 base, with 17 bases lying between them. The germline CDR1 and CDR2 sequences are SGHRS and YFSETQ. The CDR3 reads CASRRAGQGNTEAFF. The CDR3 region has the DNA TGCGCCAGCCGGAGGGCGGGGCAGGGGAACACTGAAGCTTTCTTT.

V usage is TRBV3-1 (or the pseudogene TRBV3-2) and J usage is TRBJ2-4, with D possibly TRBD2 on 6 matching bases. V was trimmed by 4 bases and J by 0 bases, leaving 10 bases between them. The CDR3 length is 15 residues. The V gene's germline CDR1 is LGHDT and CDR2 YNNKEL (reference sequence). The CDR3 region is CASSPSGRAKNIQYF. As DNA, the CDR3 is TGTGCCAGCAGCCCCTCCGGGAGAGCCAAAAACATTCAGTACTTC.

The sample holds a few counts of this clone. This sequence joins TRBV18 and TRBJ2-2, with 8 bases lining up with TRBD1. With 2 bases clipped from V and 1 base from J, the junction kept 3 bases outside the gene matches. Germline assignment: CDR1 KGHSH and CDR2 LQKENI. The length of the CDR3 is 16 residues. CDR3 protein: CASSPEGTGNTGELFF. The CDR3 nucleotides read TGTGCCAGCTCACCAGAGGGGACAGGGAACACCGGGGAGCTGTTTTTT.

The chain employs TRBV10-3 and TRBJ2-7; possibly TRBD2 for D (5 bases). The V gene's germline CDR1 is ENHRY and CDR2 SYGVKD. V lost 3 bases to trimming and J lost 3 bases, with 12 bases between them. This CDR3 region has 14 residues. CDR3 in amino acids: CAISDPEGSYEQYF. In DNA, the CDR3 is TGTGCCATCAGTGATCCAGAGGGAAGCTACGAGCAGTACTTC.

The CDR3 spells CASSQEGRVYNEQFF. DNA for the CDR3: TGCGCCAGCAGCCAAGAGGGCAGGGTCTACAATGAGCAGTTCTTC. The chain employs TRBV4-1 and TRBJ2-1; D possibly corresponds to TRBD1 (5 bases). This CDR3 contains 15 residues. Looked up from germline, CDR1 is MGHRA and CDR2 is YSYEKL. V was trimmed by 0 bases and J by 3 bases, leaving 9 bases between them.